The sequence of this TCR beta chain was determined in a study of blood T cell repertoires in COVID-19. Study summary: Whether acute or convalescent, the COVID-19 samples came from the United States, Italy and Spain. PBMCs, B-cell-depleted T cells, or T cells were the source of the cDNA or gDNA that made up the material.

Seattle patients were enrolled while actively infected and followed longitudinally. The CDR3 has 18 residues. CDR1 SGHAT and CDR2 FQNNGV come from the germline V gene. Trimming removed 1 base from V and 5 bases from J; junction bases left unmatched: 11. As processed by the authors: Scientists estimated how many nucleated cells there were by amplifying reference gene primers. Using immunoSEQ multiplex PCR, the repertoire was profiled, and TCRdb retains in-frame clones only, with some absent. D and trimming come from the DNA, and the V and J calls and clone size come from that table. The sample records over 200,000 clones, more than 80% being singletons.

The rearrangement uses TRBV11-2 and TRBJ2-1, with 10 bases aligning to TRBD1. This TCR came from a man aged 25 to 40 with COVID-19, enrolled during active disease. The specimen was peripheral blood. CDR3 sequence reads: CASSLAFPGQGFHNEQFF. CDR3 in DNA: TGTGCCAGCAGCTTAGCCTTTCCGGGACAGGGGTTCCACAATGAGCAGTTCTTC. Combining the CDR3 with reference TRBV11-2 and TRBJ2-1 gives the whole variable domain EAGVAQSPRYKIIEKRQSVAFWCNPISGHATLYWYQQILGQGPKLLIQFQNNGVVDDSQLPKDRFSAERLKGVDSTLKIQPAKLEDSAVYLCASSLAFPGQGFHNEQFFGPGTRLTVL.